This T cell receptor (beta chain) was sequenced in a study of cytomegalovirus exposure and HLA in healthy donors. Study results and caveats: For most TCR beta V segments, an earlier analysis put the productive rate at about 87% or about 30% of the time. More clonal expansion characterized HLA-associated TCR beta chains than equally common others in a later analysis.

Primers for the PCR totalled 60 Vbeta and 13 Jbeta. Some clones are missing from TCRdb's copy, which holds only in-frame ones; the method was immunoSEQ multiplex PCR. The table includes approximately 100,000 clones, about 81% detected once. With regard to this clone: Its antigen is still unknown.

This CDR3 has 15 residues. The rearrangement joins TRBV7-5 to TRBJ2-7; TRBD2 is the table's D call and was not checked against the DNA. TRBV7-5 is shown as a pseudogene. The receptor was isolated from a man aged 35 to 55 in good health and CMV-seronegative. Sample: PBMCs. The CDR3 DNA is TGTGTCAGAAGCCAAGGGGGGGGAATGATGTACGAGCAGTACTTC. It codes for CVRSQGGGMMYEQYF.